This TCR beta chain emerged from a study of T cells in Graves' hyperthyroidism and ophthalmopathy. Study in general: Peripheral blood collection took place at initial diagnosis, before any treatment.

This clonotype has at least ten counts. What was amplified from RNA transcripts were TCR beta CDR3 regions. Using the HTBI primer set, a first-round RT-PCR was run on the TCR CDR3. TCRdb reanalysed the multiplex PCR reads using MiXCR and keeps one entry per CDR3 protein. Among 600,000 or so distinct CDR3 sequences listed, about 14% were seen once. Diagnosis rested on symptoms, serum thyroxine and TRAb, thyroid ultrasound, and orbital computed tomography. This CDR3 is 14 amino acids long. Per the germline V gene, CDR1 is SGHTA and CDR2 is FQGNSA. V was shortened by 5 bases and J by 2 bases, with 13 bases between the two germline ends.

The sample was blood. The sequence was collected from a woman aged 45-65 years with Graves' ophthalmopathy. The chain employs TRBV7-2 and TRBJ2-7, with TRBD1 as a possible D gene (6 bases). The CDR3 spells CASSGRDTAYEQYF. CDR3 DNA: TGTGCCAGCAGCGGCCGGGACACGGCCTACGAGCAGTACTTC. The full variable domain, in which reference TRBV7-2 and TRBJ2-7 provide the parts outside the CDR3, is GAGVSQSPSNKVTEKGKDVELRCDPISGHTALYWYRQSLGQGLEFLIYFQGNSAPDKSGLPSDRFSAERTGGSVSTLTIQRTQQEDSAVYLCASSGRDTAYEQYFGPGTRLTVT.